In its sample, the clone carrying this TCR beta chain was seen once. Unmatched junction bases numbered 6, after V lost 6 bases and J lost 5 bases. This CDR3 spans 14 amino acids. The germline CDR1 and CDR2 sequences are SNHLY and FYNNEI. This sample is part of a study of T cell changes during pregnancy in multiple sclerosis. Assay: immunoSEQ multiplex PCR; the TCRdb copy retains only in-frame clones and omits some. The data contain approximately 70,000 clones, about 91% of them seen just once; the ten biggest clones take up about 2.5%. The receptor comes from a female donor with multiple sclerosis, enrolled in a pregnancy study. The rearrangement uses TRBV2 and TRBJ2-1, with TRBD2 identical over 8 bases. Source: peripheral blood, taken in the first trimester of pregnancy. In nucleotides, the CDR3 is TGTGCCAGCAGGAAGCTAGCGGGCAACAATGAGCAGTTCTTC. The encoded protein is CASRKLAGNNEQFF.